The present TCR beta chain was sequenced within a study of post-analysis software for immune sequencing data. Concerning this clonotype itself: With a much larger clone just one base away, this may be a read error.

Prepared TCR beta cDNA libraries contained unique molecular identifiers. TCRdb itself ran the PCR reads through MiXCR, one entry per CDR3 protein. The profile shows about 760,000 distinct CDR3 sequences, less than 35% of them singletons. Sequencing was performed on blood. The TCR originated in a girl aged 10 to 17 with multiple sclerosis.

DNA for the CDR3: TGTGCCATCAGTGGGCAGGACAGGGGGTGGTGCGAGCAGTACTTC. Amino acid sequence: CAISGQDRGWCEQYF. The V gene is TRBV10-3, the J gene TRBJ2-7, with 10 positions matching TRBD1. CDR1 and CDR2 from the germline V gene are ENHRY and SYGVKD. CDR3 length: 15 residues. V dropped 4 bases and J dropped 6; count of bases not matched to a gene: 9.